This TCR beta chain was identified in a study of cytomegalovirus exposure and HLA in healthy donors. Overall study results and limits: Across donors, most TCRs were seen rarely, yet some public ones were widespread. The CMV antigen specificity of a few CMV-associated chains was confirmed through in vitro analysis. Reported results showed that the classifier diagnosed cytomegalovirus status with high specificity and sensitivity.

Germline values: CDR1 SEHNR, CDR2 FQNEAQ (reference sequence). The CDR3 contains 11 residues. V lost 1 base to trimming and J lost 9 bases, with 4 bases between them. This clone has a single count. Its target is unknown. This table comes from immunoSEQ multiplex PCR, and its TCRdb copy is limited to in-frame clones, with some not included. Here the sample spans 100,000 to 150,000 clones, about nine tenths being singletons. The sample comprised PBMCs. The genes are TRBV7-9 and TRBJ2-1; D gene ambiguous. The clonotype comes from a man younger than 35 in good health and CMV-seronegative. This CDR3 reads CASSLVIEQFF. CDR3 bases: TGTGCCAGCAGCTTAGTTATTGAGCAGTTCTTC.